Following are 13 T cell receptor beta chains from one sample sequenced in a study of post-analysis software for immune sequencing data. Presence of unique molecular identifiers characterized the TCR beta cDNA libraries. Each CDR3 protein gets one entry after TCRdb re-called the PCR reads with MiXCR. The sample carries about 680,000 distinct CDR3 sequences, approximately 59% recorded once. No antigen has been identified for these receptors. Study-wide results and caveats: Roughly 5 TRBV segments (TRBV5-6, TRBV5-1 and TRBV20-1 among them) occurred more frequently in patients than in controls.

The sequenced material came from blood. Every receptor here comes from a girl aged 2-10 years with multiple sclerosis.

The chain recombines TRBV12-3 or TRBV12-4 with TRBJ1-4; D is unclear. CDR3 length: 13 amino acids. The V gene lost 3 bases and the J gene lost 5 bases, with 7 bases spanning the gap. The CDR3 loop reads CASSFKGNEKLFF. In DNA, the CDR3 is TGTGCCAGCAGTTTCAAGGGAAATGAAAAACTGTTTTTT.

On this clonotype itself: Mismatch with germline at one junction end may stem from a read error. The gene calls are TRBV6-4 and TRBJ2-1; D possibly corresponds to TRBD1 (5 bases). The CDR3 runs to 15 residues. CDR1 is MRHNA and CDR2 is SNTAGT in the germline V gene. CDR3 residues: CASSDSARVKGEQFF. The CDR3 DNA follows: TGTGCCAGTAGTGACTCCGCCAGGGTAAAGGGTGAGCAGTTCTTC.

J is TRBJ2-1 and V is TRBV25-1; the D is unclear. The V gene's germline CDR1 is MGHDK and CDR2 SYGVNS. This CDR3 has 12 amino acids. The V end lost 3 bases, the J end lost 9 bases, and 9 bases lay between the germline ends. CDR3 residues: CASSEFNVEQFF. CDR3 bases: TGTGCCAGCAGTGAGTTTAATGTTGAGCAGTTCTTC.

This clonotype turned up a few times. The gene calls are TRBV12-5 and TRBJ2-7, with no clear D. Trimming removed 4 bases from V and 2 bases from J, with 15 bases in between. The CDR3 has 15 amino acids. Looked up from germline, CDR1 is LGHNT and CDR2 is FRNRAP. CDR3 amino acids: CASGSPRVSPYEQYF. The CDR3 nucleotides are TGTGCTAGTGGTTCCCCCCGGGTATCTCCCTACGAGCAGTACTTC.

V is TRBV12-3 or TRBV12-4 and J is TRBJ1-6; the match to TRBD1 covers 7 bases. V gave up 5 bases and J gave up 9 bases; unmatched junction bases: 7. The CDR3 has 14 amino acids. The CDR3 region has the DNA TGTGCCAGCAGTGCCGGGACAGCCCTTTCACCCCTCCACTTT. Its protein is CASSAGTALSPLHF.

The chain combines TRBV7-2 with TRBJ2-5, with TRBD1 identical over 8 bases. The trim removed 4 bases at V and 6 bases at J, leaving 7 bases unmatched. The length of the CDR3 is 14 residues. The germline V gene has CDR1 SGHTA and CDR2 FQGNSA. The CDR3 DNA sequence: TGTGCCAGCAGCTCGCAGGGGGCAAGCCAGACCCAGTACTTC. Amino acid sequence: CASSSQGASQTQYF.

This clonotype was seen only a few times. The J gene is TRBJ2-1, the V gene TRBV20-1, with TRBD2 identical over 7 bases. Germline V lookup: CDR1 DFQATT, CDR2 SNEGSKA (reference sequence). This CDR3 is built from 13 residues. V dropped 6 bases and J dropped 8; count of bases not matched to a gene: 10. The CDR3 sequence: CSAQQRDGHEQFF. DNA for the CDR3: TGCAGTGCCCAACAGCGGGATGGGCATGAGCAGTTCTTC.

V and J are TRBV2 and TRBJ2-1, with D possibly TRBD2 on 5 matching bases. Germline-derived CDR1 and CDR2 are SNHLY and FYNNEI. V was cut by 6 bases and J by 10 bases, with 7 bases left in between. CDR3 size: 10 residues. The CDR3 sequence: CASSWREQFF. CDR3 in DNA: TGTGCCAGCAGCTGGAGGGAGCAGTTCTTC.

The V gene is TRBV5-1, the J gene TRBJ2-6; 9 bases align to TRBD1. J was trimmed by 1 base and V by 3 bases; bases with no gene match: 11. The CDR3 has 19 amino acids. CDR1 is SGHRS and CDR2 is YFSETQ in the germline V gene. The CDR3 DNA follows: TGCGCCAGCAGCTCCTTCCGGGACAGGGTTGTGTCTGGGGCCAACGTCCTGACTTTC. This sequence encodes CASSSFRDRVVSGANVLTF. Full variable domain (rest looked up from reference TRBV5-1 and TRBJ2-6): KAGVTQTPRYLIKTRGQQVTLSCSPISGHRSVSWYQQTPGQGLQFLFEYFSETQRNKGNFPGRFSGRQFSNSRSEMNVSTLELGDSALYLCASSSFRDRVVSGANVLTFGAGSRLTVL.

This chain joins TRBV11-2 and TRBJ2-2, with D perhaps matching TRBD2 (6 bases). The CDR3 totals 15 residues. V dropped 4 bases and J dropped 2 bases, with 11 bases sitting between them. CDR1 SGHAT and CDR2 FQNNGV come from the germline V gene. CDR3 residues: CASSSGLANTGELFF. The CDR3 DNA reads as TGTGCCAGCAGCTCGGGACTGGCAAACACCGGGGAGCTGTTTTTT.

The chain is built from TRBV7-3 and TRBJ2-6; 9 nucleotides line up with TRBD1. CDR3 size: 17 residues. Germline-derived CDR1 and CDR2 are SGHTA and FQGTGA. The V and J ends lost 6 bases and 1 base, in that order; junction bases with no gene match: 7. The DNA of the CDR3 is TGTGCCAGCAGTCCGGACAGGGGCCTATCTGGGGCCAACGTCCTGACTTTC. Its translation is CASSPDRGLSGANVLTF.

This chain links TRBV20-1 with TRBJ1-4, with D tentatively TRBD1 (6 bases). V was clipped by 5 bases and J by 5 bases, with 15 bases between them. CDR1 is DFQATT, CDR2 SNEGSKA, per germline (reference sequence). The CDR3 spans 14 residues. CDR3 in DNA: TGCAGTGCTCCCCCGGGGGGCGGGAATGAAAAACTGTTTTTT. Translating it yields CSAPPGGGNEKLFF.

In this sample, this clonotype turned up once. J is TRBJ2-1 and V is TRBV7-9; the D is unclear. V lost 7 bases and J lost 2, with 9 bases in between. This CDR3 contains 13 residues. CDR1 is SEHNR, CDR2 FQNEAQ, per germline (reference sequence). The CDR3 spells CASTRATYNEQFF. The CDR3 coding sequence is TGTGCCAGCACGCGAGCAACCTACAATGAGCAGTTCTTC.